This passage covers 26 T cell receptor beta chains from one sample sequenced in a study of cytomegalovirus exposure and HLA in healthy donors. Profiling relied on immunoSEQ multiplex PCR, and the TCRdb table lists in-frame clones only, not all of them. The sample comprises fewer than 400,000 clones, 86% of which are singletons, and 0.75% to 0.85% rests with the top ten. Sequenced input: PBMCs. The receptor set was obtained from a woman aged 18-29 years in good health and CMV-seronegative.

The CDR3 DNA follows: TGTGCCAGCAGCGCCTCCGGGGGTGGTCTAGCGGGGCTTACCAATGAGCAGTTCTTC. It specifies CASSASGGGLAGLTNEQFF. The chain employs TRBV9 and TRBJ2-1, with 9 bases fitting TRBD2. Germline-derived CDR1 and CDR2 are SGDLS and YYNGEE. This CDR3 region has 19 residues. V shed 3 bases and J 6 bases; nucleotides not matched to a gene: 19.

This clone was picked up a small number of times. The chain combines TRBV27 with TRBJ2-7; 7 nucleotides agree with TRBD1. Germline V lookup: CDR1 MNHEY, CDR2 SMNVEV (reference sequence). The CDR3 is made up of 11 amino acids. V lost 6 bases and J lost 6; bases outside the gene matches: 2. In DNA, the CDR3 is TGTGCCAGCAGGACAGGGCCCGAGCAGTACTTC. The encoded protein is CASRTGPEQYF.

The chain couples TRBV5-6 to TRBJ2-1; TRBD2 might be the D (6 bases). This CDR3 has 15 amino acids. V gave up 4 bases and J gave up 6 bases, with 17 bases separating them. Germline V gene sequence: CDR1 SGHDT, CDR2 YYEEEE. In DNA form, the CDR3 reads TGTGCCAGCAGCGGCGCCGGGACTGGCAGCAATGAGCAGTTCTTC. Amino acids: CASSGAGTGSNEQFF.

The chain is built from TRBV27 and TRBJ2-7; D might be TRBD1 (6 bases). The V end was cut by 2 bases, the J end by 0 bases, with 14 bases between. This CDR3 is 16 amino acids long. Germline V CDR1 and CDR2: MNHEY, SMNVEV (reference sequence). The CDR3 loop reads CASSLAGQGRSYEQYF. The CDR3 DNA is TGTGCCAGCAGTTTAGCGGGCCAGGGGCGCTCCTACGAGCAGTACTTC.

This chain connects TRBV7-9 to TRBJ2-7; 9 nucleotides align to TRBD2. This CDR3 has 16 residues. Germline CDR1 SEHNR, CDR2 FQNEAQ (reference sequence). The trim removed 1 base at V and 0 bases at J, leaving 4 bases unmatched. CDR3 region: CASSLEAGGPSYEQYF. As DNA, the CDR3 is TGTGCCAGCAGCTTAGAGGCGGGAGGGCCCTCCTACGAGCAGTACTTC.

The chain employs TRBV2 and TRBJ1-2; 9 nucleotides align to TRBD1. The J segment lost 5 bases and the V segment lost 7 bases, leaving 5 bases of the junction unmatched. The CDR3 is 13 amino acids. Germline V gene data show CDR1 as SNHLY and CDR2 as FYNNEI. CDR3 coding DNA: TGTGCCAGCAAACCCGGGACAGGGTATGGCTACACCTTC. Translated, it gives CASKPGTGYGYTF.

The chain has TRBV29-1 and TRBJ1-1; 8 positions match TRBD1. CDR3 length equals 12 residues. Germline V gene lookup returns CDR1 SQVTM and CDR2 ANQGSEA. J was trimmed by 5 bases and V by 3 bases; bases with no gene match: 2. CDR3 bases: TGCAGCGTTGACAGGGGGCGGACTGAAGCTTTCTTT. It encodes CSVDRGRTEAFF.

This chain connects TRBV11-3 to TRBJ2-5; a possible D gene is TRBD2 (6 bases). Germline-derived CDR1 and CDR2 are SGHNT and YENEEA. The CDR3 spans 13 residues. Trimming took off 4 bases at V and 10 bases at J, with 16 bases between the two ends. In DNA, the CDR3 is TGTGCCAGCAGCTCCACACTCGGCGGGGACCAGTACTTC. Its protein is CASSSTLGGDQYF.

This clone appeared once. The rearrangement links TRBV27 to TRBJ2-3; perhaps TRBD2 as D (5 bases). The germline V gene encodes CDR1 MNHEY and CDR2 SMNVEV (reference sequence). This CDR3 is 14 amino acids long. Between the trimmed V and J ends, which lost 6 bases and 1 base, there was a span of 11 bases. CDR3 loop: CASRIFGGTDTQYF. Written as DNA, the CDR3 is TGTGCCAGCAGAATATTCGGGGGCACAGATACGCAGTATTTT.

This chain uses TRBV9 with TRBJ1-1, with TRBD1 matching over 8 bases. The CDR3 length is 14 residues. The V and J ends lost 3 bases and 4 bases, in that order; junction bases with no gene match: 5. Germline V lookup: CDR1 SGDLS, CDR2 YYNGEE. CDR3 DNA: TGTGCCAGCAGCGCAACAGGGGGAGGCACTGAAGCTTTCTTT. Translation: CASSATGGGTEAFF.

The chain has TRBV27 and TRBJ2-1; 11 bases are shared with TRBD2. The CDR3 has 16 amino acids. J gave up 5 bases and V 2 bases, and 5 bases lay outside the gene matches. Germline CDR1 MNHEY, CDR2 SMNVEV (reference sequence). The CDR3 reads CASSLTLAGVDNEQFF. CDR3 coding DNA: TGTGCCAGCAGTTTAACACTAGCGGGAGTAGACAATGAGCAGTTCTTC.

V is TRBV2 and J is TRBJ2-7; perhaps TRBD2 as D (6 bases). V was cut by 7 bases and J by 3 bases, with 19 bases left in between. The germline gives CDR1 SNHLY, CDR2 FYNNEI. This CDR3 region has 15 residues. The CDR3 DNA sequence: TGTGCCAGCACCCACACACCCGGGGGTGTCTACGAGCAGTACTTC. This sequence encodes CASTHTPGGVYEQYF.

The chain combines TRBV19 with TRBJ2-7, with 7 bases fitting TRBD2. Germline lookup yields CDR1 LNHDA and CDR2 SQIVND (reference sequence). CDR3 length equals 15 residues. J was trimmed by 1 base and V by 3 bases; bases with no gene match: 6. CDR3 in DNA: TGTGCCAGTAGTATTCTCGCGGGAGAGTCCTACGAGCAGTACTTC. Residues: CASSILAGESYEQYF.

J is TRBJ2-1 and V is TRBV5-1; 12 bases match TRBD2. V dropped 4 bases and J dropped 7; count of bases not matched to a gene: 9. Germline CDR1 SGHRS, CDR2 YFSETQ. The CDR3 covers 16 residues. The CDR3 region is CASSPQGLAGVNEQFF. Written as DNA, the CDR3 is TGCGCCAGCAGCCCCCAGGGACTAGCGGGTGTGAATGAGCAGTTCTTC.

This clone appeared once. This chain uses TRBV15 with TRBJ1-1, with unresolved D. Germline V gene sequence: CDR1 LNHNV, CDR2 YYDKDF (reference sequence). This CDR3 is 14 amino acids long. V was clipped by 1 base and J by 0 bases, with 6 bases between them. In DNA form, the CDR3 reads TGTGCCACCAGCAGAGTCCCTATGAACACTGAAGCTTTCTTT. Amino acids: CATSRVPMNTEAFF.

V gene TRBV5-6 combines with J gene TRBJ2-1; D perhaps matches TRBD1 (6 bases). Germline loops: CDR1 SGHDT, CDR2 YYEEEE. V was trimmed by 5 bases and J by 6 bases, leaving 18 bases between them. This CDR3 spans 15 amino acids. CDR3 sequence reads: CASRGMAGAGNEQFF. CDR3 in DNA: TGTGCCAGCAGAGGGATGGCAGGGGCGGGCAATGAGCAGTTCTTC.

This clone was seen only once. The chain joins TRBV28 to TRBJ2-7, with TRBD2 identical over 7 bases. Germline V CDR1 and CDR2: MDHEN, SYDVKM. The CDR3 totals 13 residues. V trimming: 6 bases; J trimming: 9 bases; junction bases outside the gene matches: 11. CDR3 region: CASRPTAGRGQYF. DNA of the CDR3: TGTGCCAGCAGGCCGACAGCGGGGCGGGGGCAGTACTTC.

The sample holds a few counts of this clone. This chain joins TRBV2 and TRBJ1-5, with D perhaps matching TRBD1 (5 bases). The CDR3 has 18 amino acids. The V end was cut by 4 bases, the J end by 0 bases, with 19 bases between. Germline CDR1 SNHLY, CDR2 FYNNEI. The CDR3 sequence is CASSGEGSTFYSNQPQHF. In nucleotides, the CDR3 is TGTGCCAGCAGTGGGGAGGGGTCGACATTTTATAGCAATCAGCCCCAGCATTTT.

The genes are TRBV7-2 and TRBJ2-1, with 12 positions matching TRBD2. The CDR3 length is 15 residues. In germline, CDR1 is SGHTA, CDR2 FQGNSA. With V trimmed by 4 bases and J by 4 bases, 2 bases remained unmatched. CDR3 nucleotides: TGTGCCAGCAGCTCGACTAGCGGGGGTTACAATGAGCAGTTCTTC. Protein: CASSSTSGGYNEQFF.

V and J are TRBV6-1 and TRBJ1-5; 8 bases line up with TRBD1. This CDR3 is 14 amino acids long. J gave up 7 bases and V 7 bases, and 9 bases lay outside the gene matches. The V gene's germline CDR1 is MNHNS and CDR2 SASEGT. CDR3 residues: CASTPGGAGQPQHF. DNA of the CDR3: TGTGCCAGCACCCCAGGGGGCGCAGGACAGCCCCAGCATTTT.

The V and J genes are TRBV27 and TRBJ2-3; D is perhaps TRBD2 (6 bases). From germline, CDR1 is MNHEY and CDR2 SMNVEV (reference sequence). The CDR3 sequence is 16 residues long. The ends were cut back, 3 bases at V and 4 bases at J, with 17 bases in the middle. CDR3 residues: CASSFWAPGEPDTQYF. Here the CDR3 DNA reads TGTGCCAGCAGTTTTTGGGCCCCGGGGGAGCCAGATACGCAGTATTTT.

The chain carries TRBV6-1 and TRBJ2-1, with D uncertain. This CDR3 spans 12 amino acids. The germline V gene has CDR1 MNHNS and CDR2 SASEGT. V gave up 2 bases and J gave up 10 bases, with 9 bases separating them. This chain's CDR3 is CASSELAREQFF. The CDR3 region has the DNA TGTGCCAGCAGTGAATTAGCTCGGGAGCAGTTCTTC.

This clone was detected once. This rearrangement joins TRBV28 to TRBJ1-5, with D possibly being TRBD1 (5 bases). Trimming shortened V by 2 bases and J by 11 bases, and 28 bases separated the two germline ends. The CDR3 consists of 18 residues. CDR1 is MDHEN, CDR2 SYDVKM, per germline. CDR3 coding DNA: TGTGCCAGCAGTTTACCCCAGGTGGTGGGGCCAGAATCATCAGCCCAGCATTTT. As protein: CASSLPQVVGPESSAQHF.

The V call is TRBV20-1, the J call TRBJ2-7, with D hard to call. The V end was cut by 1 base, the J end by 4 bases, with 5 bases between. The germline V gene encodes CDR1 DFQATT and CDR2 SNEGSKA (reference sequence). The CDR3 is made up of 11 amino acids. Written as DNA, the CDR3 is TGCAGTGCTAGAGTAGAATACGAGCAGTACTTC. This encodes CSARVEYEQYF.

This clone was seen more than once but under ten times. V usage is TRBV4-2 and J usage is TRBJ2-7; D gene uncertain. CDR3 length equals 13 residues. From germline, CDR1 is LGHNA and CDR2 YNFKEQ. V lost 1 base and J 6 bases, leaving 10 bases between the germline ends. The CDR3 DNA reads TGTGCCAGCAGCCAAGGTACATTATTCGAGCAGTACTTC. This gives the protein CASSQGTLFEQYF.

The V and J genes are TRBV4-3 and TRBJ2-7; 8 bases align to TRBD1. The CDR3 sequence is 16 residues long. V lost 4 bases and J lost 0; bases outside the gene matches: 8. The germline gives CDR1 LGHNA, CDR2 YSLEER. DNA of the CDR3: TGCGCCAGCAGCCCGGACTGGACAGGGCCCTCCTACGAGCAGTACTTC. This sequence encodes CASSPDWTGPSYEQYF.